These T cell receptor beta chains were read from a single sample in a study of cytomegalovirus exposure and HLA in healthy donors. The data were produced by immunoSEQ multiplex PCR, yet TCRdb's version contains in-frame clones alone and is incomplete. The data hold 97,000 or so clones, with roughly 95% observed a single time. The material sequenced was PBMCs. The receptors originated from a woman aged 18-29 years in good health and CMV-seronegative. Each CDR3 is given with its conserved first and last residue. A D gene is named only where the DNA matches it firmly. Not all rows give a size; the values are once, few, many and, for expanded clones, a class.

D: -
size: -
V: TRBV27
J: TRBJ1-3
DNA: TGTGCCAGCGGCGGGGGCGACTCTGGAAACACCATATATTTT
CDR3: CASGGGDSGNTIYF

D: -
size: -
V: TRBV30
J: TRBJ2-1
DNA: TGTGCCTGGATGCGGAGGCCCGCCCTCAATGAGCAGTTCTTC
CDR3: CAWMRRPALNEQFF

D: -
size: -
V: TRBV7-6
J: TRBJ2-7
DNA: TGTGCCAGCGGGATGACTAGTGCTTCCTACGAGCAGTACTTC
CDR3: CASGMTSASYEQYF

D: TRBD2
size: -
V: TRBV5-4
J: TRBJ2-1
DNA: TGTGCCAGCAGCACGGGAGGAAGCGGGGGCTACAATGAGCAGTTCTTC
CDR3: CASSTGGSGGYNEQFF

D: TRBD1
size: -
V: TRBV6-1
J: TRBJ1-4
DNA: TGTGCCAGCAGTGAAGTTACGGGACAGGGTAATGAAAAACTGTTTTTT
CDR3: CASSEVTGQGNEKLFF

D: TRBD1
size: -
V: TRBV2
J: TRBJ2-3
DNA: TGTGCCAGCAGTCGTCCGGGACAGGGGGGTGAAGATACGCAGTATTTT
CDR3: CASSRPGQGGEDTQYF

D: TRBD1
size: once
V: TRBV7-9
J: TRBJ1-2
DNA: TGTGCCAGCAGCTTAGAAGACAGGGACGGGGGCTACACCTTC
CDR3: CASSLEDRDGGYTF

D: TRBD1
size: -
V: TRBV5-1
J: TRBJ2-3
DNA: TGCGCCAGCAGCTTGCAGGGGGCGGGGACAGATACGCAGTATTTT
CDR3: CASSLQGAGTDTQYF

D: -
size: -
V: TRBV27
J: TRBJ2-7
DNA: TGTGCCAGCAGCCCATATCCCATGAGCGAGCAGTACTTC
CDR3: CASSPYPMSEQYF

D: TRBD1
size: -
V: TRBV7-9
J: TRBJ2-3
DNA: TGTGCCAGCAGCGTGACAGGGGGTAACACAGATACGCAGTATTTT
CDR3: CASSVTGGNTDTQYF

D: -
size: -
V: TRBV25-1
J: TRBJ2-5
DNA: TGTGCCAAACCGGGACACCTACAAGAGACCCAGTACTTC
CDR3: CAKPGHLQETQYF

D: TRBD1
size: -
V: TRBV6-6
J: TRBJ1-2
DNA: TGTGCCAGCAGTTTGACCATCGCAGGGGGCGCAGATGGCTACACCTTC
CDR3: CASSLTIAGGADGYTF

D: -
size: -
V: TRBV7-2
J: TRBJ1-5
DNA: TGTGCCAGCAGCTTACGGGGCAATCAGCCCCAGCATTTT
CDR3: CASSLRGNQPQHF

D: TRBD1
size: -
V: TRBV7-9
J: TRBJ1-2
DNA: TGTGCCAGCAGCTTAGACAGGGGGTTGCGTGGCTACACCTTC
CDR3: CASSLDRGLRGYTF

D: -
size: -
V: TRBV6-6
J: TRBJ1-1
DNA: TGTGCCAGCAGTTCGCACAGGGCCGAAGCTTTCTTT
CDR3: CASSSHRAEAFF

D: TRBD2
size: -
V: TRBV5-1
J: TRBJ2-1
DNA: TGCGCCAGCAGCTTGCTAGCGGGAGAATACAATGAGCAGTTCTTC
CDR3: CASSLLAGEYNEQFF

D: TRBD2
size: -
V: TRBV18
J: TRBJ2-1
DNA: TGTGCCAGCTCACTCGGACTAGCGGGGGAGGGCGGCAATGAGCAGTTCTTC
CDR3: CASSLGLAGEGGNEQFF

D: TRBD2
size: -
V: TRBV12-5
J: TRBJ2-1
DNA: TGTGCTAGTGGTCCGGGACTAGTCGAGCAGTTCTTC
CDR3: CASGPGLVEQFF

D: -
size: -
V: TRBV27
J: TRBJ1-1
DNA: TGTGCCAGCAGTTTTATGAACACTGAAGCTTTCTTT
CDR3: CASSFMNTEAFF

D: TRBD1
size: -
V: TRBV4-3
J: TRBJ1-2
DNA: TGCGCCAGCAGCCGGGACAGGGCGGCTGGCTACACCTTC
CDR3: CASSRDRAAGYTF

D: -
size: -
V: TRBV7-2
J: TRBJ2-1
DNA: TGTGCCAGCAGCTTAATGGACTACCGCTCCTACAATGAGCAGTTCTTC
CDR3: CASSLMDYRSYNEQFF

D: -
size: -
V: TRBV7-9
J: TRBJ1-1
DNA: TGTGCCAGCAGCTTAGCCAGGGTAGATGAAGCTTTCTTT
CDR3: CASSLARVDEAFF

D: -
size: -
V: TRBV7-9
J: TRBJ2-7
DNA: TGTGCCAGCAGCTTAGGGGGCAGGGATCGGTACTACGAGCAGTACTTC
CDR3: CASSLGGRDRYYEQYF

D: -
size: -
V: TRBV9
J: TRBJ2-7
DNA: TGTGCCAGCAGCTCTTCCTCCTACGAGCAGTACTTC
CDR3: CASSSSSYEQYF

D: TRBD2
size: -
V: TRBV29-1
J: TRBJ2-3
DNA: TGCAGCGTCGGGGGGAGCGGGTCCGGCACAGATACGCAGTATTTT
CDR3: CSVGGSGSGTDTQYF

D: -
size: -
V: TRBV10-2
J: TRBJ1-2
DNA: TGCGCCAGCAGTACCCCGGGAAACTATGGCTACACCTTC
CDR3: CASSTPGNYGYTF

D: -
size: -
V: TRBV5-4
J: TRBJ1-1
DNA: TGTGCCAGCAGCTCGCTTCAGGGGACTGAAGCTTTCTTT
CDR3: CASSSLQGTEAFF

D: TRBD2
size: -
V: TRBV6-1
J: TRBJ2-3
DNA: TGTGCCAGCAGTGGATTGACTAGCGGGCTTCCGTATACGCAGTATTTT
CDR3: CASSGLTSGLPYTQYF

D: -
size: -
V: TRBV6-5
J: TRBJ2-7
DNA: TGTGCCAGCAGCCGGGACAGAACGGCTGGCGGGAAGCAGTACTTC
CDR3: CASSRDRTAGGKQYF

D: TRBD2
size: -
V: TRBV27
J: TRBJ2-1
DNA: TGTGCCAGCAGTCCCGGCGGGAGCGGAGTTTACAATGAGCAGTTCTTC
CDR3: CASSPGGSGVYNEQFF

D: -
size: -
V: TRBV6-5
J: TRBJ1-4
DNA: TGTGCCAGCAGTCGTGAGAGGTTCGGCGAAAAACTGTTTTTT
CDR3: CASSRERFGEKLFF

D: -
size: -
V: TRBV6-5
J: TRBJ2-5
DNA: TGTGCCAGCAGTAAGGGGGGGAGGGAGACCCAGTACTTC
CDR3: CASSKGGRETQYF

D: TRBD2
size: -
V: TRBV7-6
J: TRBJ2-7
DNA: TGTGCCAGCAGCTTACTGGCGGGAGGGGCCTACGAGCAGTACTTC
CDR3: CASSLLAGGAYEQYF

D: TRBD1
size: -
V: TRBV7-2
J: TRBJ2-7
DNA: TGTGCCAGCAGCCAGTGGGGACAGGACAACTACGAGCAGTACTTC
CDR3: CASSQWGQDNYEQYF

D: -
size: -
V: TRBV2
J: TRBJ1-1
DNA: TGTGCCAGCGGTCGTGAGGGCACTGAAGCTTTCTTT
CDR3: CASGREGTEAFF

D: -
size: -
V: TRBV27
J: TRBJ2-5
DNA: TGTGCCAGCAGTTTAGCAAAGAGAGCTCCGCGGGACGGACAAGAGACCCAGTACTTC
CDR3: CASSLAKRAPRDGQETQYF

D: TRBD1
size: once
V: TRBV5-4
J: TRBJ1-1
DNA: TGTGCCAGCAGCGGTTGGGACAGGGGTGAAGCTTTCTTT
CDR3: CASSGWDRGEAFF

D: TRBD2
size: -
V: TRBV15
J: TRBJ2-2
DNA: TGTGCCACCAGCAGAGTATTAACTAGCGGGGCTACCGGGGGCACCGGGGAGCTGTTTTTT
CDR3: CATSRVLTSGATGGTGELFF

D: -
size: -
V: TRBV14
J: TRBJ1-1
DNA: TGTGCCAGCAGCCAAGTACCGGGGGTGAACACTGAAGCTTTCTTT
CDR3: CASSQVPGVNTEAFF

D: TRBD1
size: -
V: TRBV6-5
J: TRBJ2-7
DNA: TGTGCCAGCAGTTACGGGACAGGGTCCTCCTACGAGCAGTACTTC
CDR3: CASSYGTGSSYEQYF

D: -
size: once
V: TRBV19
J: TRBJ1-5
DNA: TGTGCCAGTAACAGGGCAAATCAGCCCCAGCATTTT
CDR3: CASNRANQPQHF

D: -
size: -
V: TRBV27
J: TRBJ1-5
DNA: TGTGCCAGCAGTTTATCGGTCGGGACATTGAATCAGCCCCAGCATTTT
CDR3: CASSLSVGTLNQPQHF

D: -
size: -
V: TRBV5-1
J: TRBJ2-7
DNA: TGCGCCAGCAGCCCCGGAGGTGGGAGGACCTCAGACGAGCAGTACTTC
CDR3: CASSPGGGRTSDEQYF

D: -
size: once
V: TRBV9
J: TRBJ1-1
DNA: TGTGCCAGCAGCGTAGCTATCCGGGACACTGAAGCTTTCTTT
CDR3: CASSVAIRDTEAFF

D: -
size: -
V: TRBV4-1
J: TRBJ2-5
DNA: TGCGCCAGCAGCCATGACACTAGGGCCAAGGAGACCCAGTACTTC
CDR3: CASSHDTRAKETQYF

D: -
size: -
V: TRBV6-1
J: TRBJ1-2
DNA: TGTGCCAGCAGTGTCGACAAAGGCCAGCCCGACTATGGCTACACCTTC
CDR3: CASSVDKGQPDYGYTF

D: -
size: once
V: TRBV5-4
J: TRBJ2-7
DNA: TGTGCCAGCAGCCAGACGGTGGGCCACTACGAGCAGTACTTC
CDR3: CASSQTVGHYEQYF

D: TRBD1
size: -
V: TRBV2
J: TRBJ1-1
DNA: TGTGCCAGCAGCGGACAGGGGTACACTGAAGCTTTCTTT
CDR3: CASSGQGYTEAFF

D: TRBD2
size: -
V: TRBV5-1
J: TRBJ2-1
DNA: TGCGCCAGCAGCCCTCGGGGCGGGAGCCGGCTTCAGAGCTCCTACAATGAGCAGTTCTTC
CDR3: CASSPRGGSRLQSSYNEQFF

D: -
size: -
V: TRBV7-2
J: TRBJ2-5
DNA: TGTGCCAGCAGCTTAGGGGCTGTCCAAGAGACCCAGTACTTC
CDR3: CASSLGAVQETQYF

D: TRBD1
size: -
V: TRBV6-1
J: TRBJ1-5
DNA: TGTGCCAGCAGGGGGGGACAGGGGGACAATCAGCCCCAGCATTTT
CDR3: CASRGGQGDNQPQHF

D: -
size: -
V: TRBV27
J: TRBJ1-4
DNA: TGTGCCAGCAGTTTATCTCAAGGGAGTGAAAAACTGTTTTTT
CDR3: CASSLSQGSEKLFF

D: TRBD2
size: -
V: TRBV2
J: TRBJ2-1
DNA: TGTGCCGGCCACCGAACGGGACTAGCCTTCTACAATGAGCAGTTCTTC
CDR3: CAGHRTGLAFYNEQFF

D: TRBD1
size: -
V: TRBV18
J: TRBJ2-7
DNA: TGTGCCAGCTCACCCACTCCGGGACAGGGGTCCGAGCAGTACTTC
CDR3: CASSPTPGQGSEQYF

D: TRBD2
size: -
V: TRBV6-5
J: TRBJ2-4
DNA: TGTGCCAGCAGTTACGGGCGGGGGGCCGGTAACATTCAGTACTTC
CDR3: CASSYGRGAGNIQYF

D: -
size: -
V: TRBV6-4
J: TRBJ2-3
DNA: TGTGCCAGCAGTGACCCCGCCGGAGATACGCAGTATTTT
CDR3: CASSDPAGDTQYF

D: -
size: -
V: TRBV16
J: TRBJ2-3
DNA: TGTGCCAGCAGCCAAATGTATCCGAGCAGGGAAGGGTTGGATACGCAGTATTTT
CDR3: CASSQMYPSREGLDTQYF

D: -
size: -
V: TRBV7-6
J: TRBJ2-7
DNA: TGTGCCAGCAGCTTAACGAGCTACGAGCAGTACTTC
CDR3: CASSLTSYEQYF

D: TRBD2
size: -
V: TRBV5-1
J: TRBJ2-3
DNA: TGCGCCAGCAGCCTGGCTCGGGGGGGCGCAGATACGCAGTATTTT
CDR3: CASSLARGGADTQYF

D: -
size: -
V: TRBV11-2
J: TRBJ2-7
DNA: TGTGCCAGCAGCCCCCAGGGGACAACCTACGAGCAGTACTTC
CDR3: CASSPQGTTYEQYF